This T cell receptor beta chain was sequenced for a study of Ad26.COV2.S vaccination and SARS-CoV-2 variants. At the level of the study: Intramuscularly, Ad26.COV2.S was given either once or twice, 56 days apart.

Treatment here: about 20 received Ad26.COV2.S at low or high dose, single or two shots; about 5 received placebo; per-sample allocation not given. Samples were taken on day 63 after the first vaccine or placebo injection. In Boston, an adult donor aged 18-55 years took part. Its platform was an Ad26 vector, and its expressed antigen was Wuhan-strain SARS-CoV-2 spike. Deletions cut 1 base from V and 12 bases from J, with 12 bases between. CDR3 length equals 12 residues. The germline V gene has CDR1 SGHDN and CDR2 FVKESK. Study-wide results and caveats: Analyses of TCR breadth and depth may have underestimated total T cell responses.

TCRdb's table, derived via immunoSEQ multiplex PCR, lists solely in-frame clones and lacks some. Of some 250,000 clones listed, approximately 90% are singletons. This clone was observed once. Its cognate antigen is unknown. The chain is built from TRBV14 and TRBJ1-1; no definite D call. The sample in question was peripheral blood, obtained in a trial of Ad26.COV2.S vaccine versus placebo. This TCR was sampled from a person between 18 and 59 years old who received the Ad26.COV2.S COVID-19 vaccine or a placebo. CDR3 nucleotides: TGTGCCAGCAGCCAAGTGGCCGGGGTGCCTTTCTTT. Its protein product is CASSQVAGVPFF. The full variable domain, in which reference TRBV14 and TRBJ1-1 provide the parts outside the CDR3, is EAGVTQFPSHSVIEKGQTVTLRCDPISGHDNLYWYRRVMGKEIKFLLHFVKESKQDESGMPNNRFLAERTGGTYSTLKVQPAELEDSGVYFCASSQVAGVPFFGQGTRLTVV.